Presented here are 13 T cell receptor beta chains from one specimen sequenced in a study of beta chain features in type 1 diabetes. Reverse transcribing all isolated RNA meant expressed TCRB transcripts were sequenced. Here immunoSEQ multiplex PCR was the method, and the copy in TCRdb shows in-frame clones only, minus some. The table shows roughly 42,000 clones, with about half occurring only once. The sequenced sample consisted of stem cell memory CD4+ T cells from blood. Receptor source: a woman aged 25 to 39 in good health.

The chain recombines TRBV19 with TRBJ2-7; possible D gene TRBD1, 5 bases. Germline lookup yields CDR1 LNHDA and CDR2 SQIVND (reference sequence). The V gene lost 7 bases and the J gene lost 2 bases, with 9 bases spanning the gap. The CDR3 covers 12 residues. CDR3 amino acids: CASILTAYEQYF. The CDR3 nucleotides read TGTGCCAGTATCCTGACAGCCTACGAGCAGTACTTC.

V gene TRBV7-2 combines with J gene TRBJ2-7; 9 nucleotides agree with TRBD2. CDR1 and CDR2 from the germline V gene are SGHTA and FQGNSA. The CDR3 extends over 15 amino acids. J gave up 6 bases and V 5 bases, and 11 bases lay outside the gene matches. CDR3 region: CASSLSSGKQGEQYF. DNA of the CDR3: TGTGCCAGCAGCCTTTCTAGCGGGAAGCAGGGCGAGCAGTACTTC.

The table lists this clone with a few counts. The genes are TRBV18 and TRBJ1-5, with 8 nucleotides matching TRBD1. The CDR3 runs to 17 residues. V shed 5 bases and J 1 base; nucleotides not matched to a gene: 10. Germline CDR1 and CDR2: KGHSH and LQKENI. CDR3 bases: TGTGCCAGCTCAGGCCTAGGACAGGGTGGGAGCAATCAGCCCCAGCATTTT. This codes for CASSGLGQGGSNQPQHF.

The chain joins TRBV23-1 to TRBJ2-7, with a tentative D call TRBD1 (6 bases). TRBV23-1 falls under the ORF class, with uncertain function. V was clipped by 6 bases and J by 6 bases, with 36 bases between them. The CDR3 is 20 residues long. The CDR3 DNA reads TGCGCCAGCAGCCCCACTCAAGGGCACAGGGACCGGTGGTCAAGGTCCGAGCAGTACTTC. This translates into CASSPTQGHRDRWSRSEQYF.

The V and J genes are TRBV5-1 and TRBJ2-4; D is unresolved. Per the germline V gene, CDR1 is SGHRS and CDR2 is YFSETQ. The ends were cut back, 0 bases at V and 3 bases at J, with 7 bases in the middle. There are 14 residues in the CDR3. CDR3 loop: CASSLAPVKNIQYF. The CDR3, as DNA: TGCGCCAGCAGCTTGGCTCCGGTCAAAAACATTCAGTACTTC.

This chain uses TRBV19 with TRBJ2-5; maybe TRBD1 (6 bases). The CDR3 spans 14 residues. Trimming removed 6 bases at V and 3 bases at J, with 14 bases between. The germline V gene has CDR1 LNHDA and CDR2 SQIVND (reference sequence). DNA for the CDR3: TGTGCCAGTAGCTCGTTCCAGGGGAAAGAGACCCAGTACTTC. As protein: CASSSFQGKETQYF.

The chain combines TRBV19 with TRBJ2-7; D unclear. The CDR3 runs 13 residues. In germline, CDR1 is LNHDA, CDR2 SQIVND (reference sequence). V dropped 3 bases and J dropped 5 bases, with 11 bases sitting between them. The DNA of the CDR3 is TGTGCCAGTAGTATCCGGGTGGCTCACGAGCAGTACTTC. The encoded protein is CASSIRVAHEQYF.

The V gene is TRBV19, the J gene TRBJ2-6; 10 bases agree with TRBD1. Trimming took 4 bases from V and 0 from J; bases not matched to a gene: 6. This CDR3 region has 18 residues. The germline V gene encodes CDR1 LNHDA and CDR2 SQIVND (reference sequence). Here the CDR3 DNA reads TGTGCCAGTAGTACCCGGACAGGGGGTCACTCTGGGGCCAACGTCCTGACTTTC. It yields the protein CASSTRTGGHSGANVLTF.

This clone was recorded only once. The V call is TRBV7-8, the J call TRBJ1-2; a weak D match, TRBD1 (6 bases). The V end was cut by 5 bases, the J end by 8 bases, with 15 bases between. The germline V gene encodes CDR1 SGHVS and CDR2 FQNEAQ. CDR3 size: 13 residues. CDR3 region: CASSPGGARGYTF. The CDR3 DNA is TGTGCCAGCAGCCCTGGGGGGGCTAGGGGCTACACCTTC.

The V gene is TRBV7-9, the J gene TRBJ2-1, with TRBD2 as a possible D gene (5 bases). This CDR3 comprises 17 residues. Between the trimmed V and J ends, which lost 1 base and 9 bases, there was a span of 22 bases. CDR1 SEHNR and CDR2 FQNEAQ come from the germline V gene (reference sequence). CDR3 coding DNA: TGTGCCAGCAGCTTAGGCGCCCCGCCGGGGAGAACAGTTGAGCAGTTCTTC. Its protein product is CASSLGAPPGRTVEQFF.

The V and J genes are TRBV28 and TRBJ2-5; TRBD2 is a possible D gene (7 bases). The CDR3 runs 13 residues. CDR1 and CDR2 (germline): MDHEN, SYDVKM. V was clipped by 3 bases and J by 5 bases, with 10 bases between them. The CDR3 sequence: CASSFRGAETQYF. The CDR3 DNA is TGTGCCAGCAGTTTTCGGGGGGCCGAGACCCAGTACTTC.

The V call is TRBV7-2, the J call TRBJ2-1; perhaps TRBD2 as D (5 bases). V was cut by 8 bases and J by 4 bases, with 9 bases left in between. CDR3 length: 12 residues. Germline V gene lookup returns CDR1 SGHTA and CDR2 FQGNSA. The DNA for the CDR3 is TGTGCCAGCTCGAGCGGATACAATGAGCAGTTCTTC. This gives the protein CASSSGYNEQFF.

The gene calls are TRBV7-9 and TRBJ2-3; 7 bases map to TRBD1. Germline CDR1 is SEHNR and CDR2 is FQNEAQ (reference sequence). Trimming at V came to 5 bases and at J to 2 bases, leaving 10 bases not matched to a gene. The CDR3 sequence is 16 residues long. CDR3 DNA: TGTGCCAGCAGCCCCCACGGACAGGTAGCCACAGATACGCAGTATTTT. This codes for CASSPHGQVATDTQYF.